These T cell receptor beta chains were read from a single sample in a study of blood T cells in healthy people across ages. TCRdb re-called the 5' RACE reads through MiXCR, storing one row per CDR3 protein. The repertoire includes roughly 860,000 distinct CDR3 sequences, approximately 59% of them detected once, and roughly a quarter sits in the top ten. The sequencing sample was made of blood. These receptors originate from a man between 25 and 39 years old in good health. Each CDR3 is given with its conserved first and last residue. D genes are given only for firm matches. Only part of the rows carry a size: once, few, many, or a class if the clone is expanded.

J gene | V gene | clone size | D gene | CDR3 protein | CDR3 DNA
TRBJ1-4 | TRBV10-3 | once | - | CAIRDPAREKLFF | TGTGCCATCAGGGACCCCGCGCGGGAAAAACTGTTTTTT
TRBJ2-5 | TRBV7-2 | - | - | CASSLGGLKETQYF | TGTGCCAGCAGCTTGGGGGGGCTCAAGGAGACCCAGTACTTC
TRBJ2-3 | TRBV6-6 | - | - | CASSPAAMRTDTQYF | TGTGCCAGCAGCCCCGCCGCGATGCGCACAGATACGCAGTATTTT
TRBJ2-5 | TRBV5-1 | few | - | CASSPTPLWAVQETQYF | TGCGCCAGCAGCCCGACTCCCCTCTGGGCGGTCCAAGAGACCCAGTACTTC
TRBJ2-6 | TRBV18 | few | - | CASSSRALSGANVLTF | TGTGCCAGCTCATCCCGGGCCCTCTCTGGGGCCAACGTCCTGACTTTC
TRBJ2-3 | TRBV9 | - | TRBD2 | CASSPRTSVGTDTQYF | TGTGCCAGCAGCCCCCGGACTAGCGTGGGCACAGATACGCAGTATTTT
TRBJ2-1 | TRBV24-1 | - | - | CATSVGYNEQFF | TGTGCCACCAGTGTTGGGTACAATGAGCAGTTCTTC
TRBJ2-3 | TRBV20-1 | - | - | CSARGIRDRANTQYF | TGCAGTGCTAGAGGGATCCGGGACCGCGCTAATACGCAGTATTTT
TRBJ2-2 | TRBV5-1 | - | - | CASQGGATIGELFF | TGCGCCAGCCAAGGGGGGGCGACTATCGGGGAGCTGTTTTTT
TRBJ2-1 | TRBV6-2/TRBV6-3 | - | TRBD2 | CASTPRGGSSYNEQFF | TGTGCCAGCACCCCACGCGGCGGGAGCTCCTACAATGAGCAGTTCTTC
TRBJ2-5 | TRBV28 | - | - | CASSPMTGQETQYF | TGTGCCAGCAGCCCGATGACAGGCCAAGAGACCCAGTACTTC
TRBJ2-7 | TRBV11-1 | - | TRBD1 | CASSLMGTGHYEQYF | TGTGCCAGCTCTCTCATGGGGACAGGCCACTACGAGCAGTACTTC